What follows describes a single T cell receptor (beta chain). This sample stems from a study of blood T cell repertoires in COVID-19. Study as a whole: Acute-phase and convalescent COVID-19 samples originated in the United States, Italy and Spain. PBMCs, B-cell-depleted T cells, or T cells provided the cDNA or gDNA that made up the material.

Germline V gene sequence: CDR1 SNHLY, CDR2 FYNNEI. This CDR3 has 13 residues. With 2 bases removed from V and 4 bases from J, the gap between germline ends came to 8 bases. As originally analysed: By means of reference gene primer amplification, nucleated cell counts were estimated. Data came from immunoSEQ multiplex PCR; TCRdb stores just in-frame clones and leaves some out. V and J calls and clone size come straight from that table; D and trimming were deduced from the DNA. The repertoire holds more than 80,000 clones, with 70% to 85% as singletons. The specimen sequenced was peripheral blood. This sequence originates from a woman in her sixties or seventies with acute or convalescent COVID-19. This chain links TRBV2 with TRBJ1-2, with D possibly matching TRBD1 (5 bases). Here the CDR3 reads CASSESGFYGYTF. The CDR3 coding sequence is TGTGCCAGCAGTGAATCAGGGTTCTATGGCTACACCTTC.